A selection of T cell receptor beta chains follows, all from one sample in a study of CD8+ T cells in alopecia areata. This table comes from immunoSEQ multiplex PCR, and its TCRdb copy is limited to in-frame clones, with some not included. The sample lists approximately 7,600 clones, 64% occurring once. Here the sequenced sample was skin, taken at week 4, from a patient treated with tofacitinib. The receptor set was obtained from a human donor with alopecia areata. The CDR3 runs from the conserved cysteine through the conserved F or W. Fields, in order: V gene, D gene, J gene, clone size, CDR3 DNA, CDR3 protein. A D gene is named only where the DNA matches it firmly. For some rows the clone size is stated as once, few or many, or as a class when expanded; others skip it.

TRBV29-1,TRBD1,TRBJ2-5,few,TGCAGCGTCCGGGACAGGGGTCCCCAAGAGACCCAGTACTTC,CSVRDRGPQETQYF
TRBV18,-,TRBJ2-3,-,TGTGCCAGCTCACCCCCGGGACTCGCAAGCACAGATACGCAGTATTTT,CASSPPGLASTDTQYF
TRBV10-3,TRBD1,TRBJ2-7,-,TGTGCCATCAGTGAGTCGACAGGGGGGGGGCAGTACTTC,CAISESTGGGQYF
TRBV5-1,TRBD2,TRBJ2-1,-,TGCGCCAGCAGCTTGTTACCTAGCGGGAGACCAGGGGAGCAGTTCTTC,CASSLLPSGRPGEQFF
TRBV4-1,-,TRBJ1-2,-,TGCGCCAGCAGCCAGCACGCAGCTGGCTACACCTTC,CASSQHAAGYTF
TRBV4-1,-,TRBJ1-5,-,TGCGCCAGCAGCCAAGACGACCGCTTTAGCAATCAGCCCCAGCATTTT,CASSQDDRFSNQPQHF
TRBV7-2,-,TRBJ2-1,few,TGTGCCAGCAGCTTAGCAGCTAGCTCCTACAATGAGCAGTTCTTC,CASSLAASSYNEQFF
TRBV5-1,-,TRBJ2-3,few,TGCGCCAGCAGCGAGCCAGGGGGCACAGATACGCAGTATTTT,CASSEPGGTDTQYF
TRBV10-2,TRBD1,TRBJ2-7,-,TGCGCCAGCGGACAGGTTGCCTACGAGCAGTACTTC,CASGQVAYEQYF
TRBV7-2,-,TRBJ1-2,few,TGTGCCAGCAGCTTAGATGGTCCGTTCTATGGCTACACCTTC,CASSLDGPFYGYTF
TRBV6-5,-,TRBJ1-5,-,TGTGCCAGCAGTTCGGGGGGGATGGGCAATCAGCCCCAGCATTTT,CASSSGGMGNQPQHF
TRBV10-3,-,TRBJ1-1,-,TGTGCCATCAGTGAGTCCGCGGGCAAGGAAGGAGCTTTCTTT,CAISESAGKEGAFF
TRBV4-1,TRBD2,TRBJ2-1,-,TGCGCCAGCAGCCCCTTCCGGCAGGGACTAATCGACAATGAGCAGTTCTTC,CASSPFRQGLIDNEQFF
TRBV4-1,-,TRBJ2-6,-,TGCGCCAGCAGCCGAGAACAGACAGACTCTGGGGCCAACGTCCTGACTTTC,CASSREQTDSGANVLTF
TRBV5-1,TRBD1,TRBJ1-1,-,TGCGCCAGCAGCCCGGGACAGGGGGCTCCCGAAGCTTTCTTT,CASSPGQGAPEAFF
TRBV6-6,TRBD1,TRBJ1-5,-,TGTGCCAGCAGTTACTGGAGGACAGGGGGAGATCAGCCCCAGCATTTT,CASSYWRTGGDQPQHF
TRBV28,TRBD1,TRBJ1-6,-,TGTGCCAGCAGTTTATTTCGACAGGGGGCCTCCTATAATTCACCCCTCCACTTT,CASSLFRQGASYNSPLHF
TRBV10-2,-,TRBJ1-5,-,TGCGCCAGCAGTGTTGTTAATAGCAATCAGCCCCAGCATTTT,CASSVVNSNQPQHF
TRBV6-5,-,TRBJ1-6,-,TGTGCCAGCAGTGACGGCAGGGAAAGGTCACCCCTCCACTTT,CASSDGRERSPLHF
TRBV9,-,TRBJ1-6,-,TGTGCCAGCAGCGTATTGGCTGATTCACCCCTCCACTTT,CASSVLADSPLHF
TRBV10-3,-,TRBJ2-3,few,TGTGCCATCAAGGAGTTAGGGGAGGGCACAGATACGCAGTATTTT,CAIKELGEGTDTQYF
TRBV18,-,TRBJ2-1,-,TGTGCCAGCTCACCACTTCCCCCGTCGGCCCCGAATGAGCAGTTCTTC,CASSPLPPSAPNEQFF
TRBV18,-,TRBJ2-5,few,TGTGCCAGCTCACCACCTCAGGGTAAAGAGACCCAGTACTTC,CASSPPQGKETQYF
TRBV6-5,-,TRBJ1-2,-,TGTGCCAGCAGCTTCCGGGACGTCGGGTGGGATGGCTACACCTTC,CASSFRDVGWDGYTF
TRBV27,-,TRBJ2-3,few,TGTGCCAGCAAGGTAGCCTACACAGATACGCAGTATTTT,CASKVAYTDTQYF
TRBV7-3,TRBD2,TRBJ2-1,-,TGTGCCAGCAGCTTGACTAGCGCCTACAATGAGCAGTTCTTC,CASSLTSAYNEQFF
TRBV1,-,TRBJ2-1,-,TGCACCAGCAGCCAAGATGATTGGGCTAGCGGGGGGGAGGGCAATGAGCAGTTCTTC,CTSSQDDWASGGEGNEQFF
TRBV15,-,TRBJ1-4,once,TGTGCCACCCGAGCGTGGCCCCAAGGAAAACTGTTTTTT,CATRAWPQGKLFF
TRBV7-2,-,TRBJ1-2,medium-sized,TGTGCCAGCAGCTTGAACCCTGGGCGGGGGTATGGCTACACCTTC,CASSLNPGRGYGYTF